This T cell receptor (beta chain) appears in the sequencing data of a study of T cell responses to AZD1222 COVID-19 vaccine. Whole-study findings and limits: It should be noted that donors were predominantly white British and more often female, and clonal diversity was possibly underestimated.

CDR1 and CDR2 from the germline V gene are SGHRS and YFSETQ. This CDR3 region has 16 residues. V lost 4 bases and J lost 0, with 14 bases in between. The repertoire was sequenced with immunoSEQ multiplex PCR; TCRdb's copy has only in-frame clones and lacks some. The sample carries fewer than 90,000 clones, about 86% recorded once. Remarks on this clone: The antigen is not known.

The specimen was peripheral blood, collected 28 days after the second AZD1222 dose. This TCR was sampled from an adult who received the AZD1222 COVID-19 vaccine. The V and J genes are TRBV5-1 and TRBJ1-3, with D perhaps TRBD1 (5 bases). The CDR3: CASSPQGFASGNTIYF. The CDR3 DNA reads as TGCGCCAGCAGCCCTCAGGGATTCGCCTCTGGAAACACCATATATTTT.